A single sample is the source of the 2 T cell receptor beta chains below, sequenced in a study of blood T cell repertoires in COVID-19. Measured with immunoSEQ multiplex PCR; TCRdb has only the in-frame clones, and not every one. The sample holds around 99,000 clones, 70% to 90% seen once. The sample comprised peripheral blood. The receptors derive from a man between 45 and 60 years old with active or convalescent COVID-19.

The chain combines TRBV10-3 with TRBJ2-7; 8 bases match TRBD2. V lost 2 bases, J lost 4 bases, and 10 bases stayed unmatched. In germline, CDR1 is ENHRY, CDR2 SYGVKD. The CDR3 covers 16 residues. The CDR3 is CAISERRAGEYYEQYF. As DNA, the CDR3 is TGTGCCATCAGTGAGCGTCGAGCGGGAGAATATTACGAGCAGTACTTC.

The CDR3 DNA is TGTGCCACCAGTGATTCGGGAGGTGGAAACACCATATATTTT. The encoded protein is CATSDSGGGNTIYF. V gene TRBV24-1 combines with J gene TRBJ1-3; D unresolved. The CDR3 is 14 residues long. CDR1 and CDR2 (germline): KGHDR, SFDVKD. The V gene lost 2 bases and the J gene lost 3 bases, with 7 bases spanning the gap.